This paragraph covers one TCR beta chain sequence. What it binds is not known. The data were taken from a study of cytomegalovirus exposure and HLA in healthy donors. PCR was performed using 60 Vbeta and 13 Jbeta primers. This table comes from immunoSEQ multiplex PCR, and its TCRdb copy is limited to in-frame clones, with some not included. The data show around 150,000 clones, with about 88% seen just once and around 2.1% held by the top ten. Study-wide findings and caveats: Immune exposure information available was restricted to CMV serostatus. Later genetic work tied a missense DCLRE1C variant to beta-chain V and J trimming.

The CDR3 consists of 16 residues. The V gene's germline CDR1 is LNHNV and CDR2 YYDKDF (reference sequence). V shed 3 bases, J shed 2 bases, and the junction held 4 bases outside the gene matches. Sequences were obtained from PBMCs. This sequence joins TRBV15 and TRBJ1-5, with 10 positions matching TRBD1. The TCR originated in a man aged 18 to 30 in good health and CMV-seropositive. The CDR3 DNA reads as TGTGCCACCAGCAGCGGAGACAGGGGGCGCAATCAGCCCCAGCATTTT. Translating it yields CATSSGDRGRNQPQHF.